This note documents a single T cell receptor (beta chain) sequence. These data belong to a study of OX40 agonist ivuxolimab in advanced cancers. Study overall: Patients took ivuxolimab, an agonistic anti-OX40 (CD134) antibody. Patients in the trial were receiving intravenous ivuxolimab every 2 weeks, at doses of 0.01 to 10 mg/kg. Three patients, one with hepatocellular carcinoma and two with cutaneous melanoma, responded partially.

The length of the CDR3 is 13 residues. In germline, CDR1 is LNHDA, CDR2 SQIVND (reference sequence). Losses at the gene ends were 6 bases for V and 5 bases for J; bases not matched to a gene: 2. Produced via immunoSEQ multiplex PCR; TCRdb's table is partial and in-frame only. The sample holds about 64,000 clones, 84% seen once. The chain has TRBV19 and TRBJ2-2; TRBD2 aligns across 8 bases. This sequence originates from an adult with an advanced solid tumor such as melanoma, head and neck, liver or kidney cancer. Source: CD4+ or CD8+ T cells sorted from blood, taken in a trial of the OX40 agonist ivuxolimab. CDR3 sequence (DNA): TGTGCCAGTAGACTAGCGGTAACCGGGGAGCTGTTTTTT. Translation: CASRLAVTGELFF.